Shown below are 12 T cell receptor beta chains from a single sample sequenced in a study of blood T cells in healthy people across ages. A second PCR, run for 7 to 11 cycles, used a sample-barcoded 5' primer plus a J-beta primer mix. MiXCR, run by TCRdb on the 5' RACE reads, gives a single entry per CDR3 protein. The sample includes 750,000 to 850,000 distinct CDR3 sequences, 25% of them seen just once. This sample also appeared in a second study, on T cells of mothers and their children.

The sample taken for sequencing was blood. Receptors were obtained from a boy aged 5-17 years in good health.

The chain combines TRBV2 with TRBJ2-5, with D maybe TRBD1 (5 bases). V was pared by 1 base and J by 4 bases, with 10 bases between. There are 14 residues in the CDR3. CDR1 is SNHLY and CDR2 is FYNNEI in the germline V gene. The CDR3 is CASSEGAGPETQYF. The CDR3 bases are TGTGCCAGCAGTGAAGGGGCAGGGCCAGAGACCCAGTACTTC. Complete variable domain (other parts from reference TRBV2 and TRBJ2-5): EPEVTQTPSHQVTQMGQEVILRCVPISNHLYFYWYRQILGQKVEFLVSFYNNEISEKSEIFDDQFSVERPDGSNFTLKIRSTKLEDSAMYFCASSEGAGPETQYFGPGTRLLVL.

This chain connects TRBV7-9 to TRBJ1-2; D is undetermined. This CDR3 is built from 14 residues. Germline V gene lookup returns CDR1 SEHNR and CDR2 FQNEAQ (reference sequence). V lost 1 base and J 7 bases, leaving 13 bases between the germline ends. CDR3 amino acids: CASSLVEVGGGYTF. CDR3 nucleotides: TGTGCCAGCAGCTTAGTAGAGGTCGGCGGTGGCTACACCTTC. The full variable domain, its missing parts supplied by reference TRBV7-9 and TRBJ1-2, is DTGVSQNPRHKITKRGQNVTFRCDPISEHNRLYWYRQTLGQGPEFLTYFQNEAQLEKSRLLSDRFSAERPKGSFSTLEIQRTEQGDSAMYLCASSLVEVGGGYTFGSGTRLTVV.

The chain is built from TRBV5-1 and TRBJ1-4; D is uncertain. Germline loops: CDR1 SGHRS, CDR2 YFSETQ. There are 15 residues in the CDR3. The V and J ends lost 0 bases and 4 bases respectively, with 10 bases between them. The CDR3 DNA sequence: TGCGCCAGCAGCTTGGATAATACCCGTAATGAAAAACTGTTTTTT. Translation gives CASSLDNTRNEKLFF.

This clonotype was detected a few times. The chain couples TRBV20-1 to TRBJ1-1; the D gene is possibly TRBD1 (6 bases). The germline V gene has CDR1 DFQATT and CDR2 SNEGSKA (reference sequence). Trimming stripped 0 bases from V and 1 base from J, with 9 bases between. The CDR3 contains 14 residues. The CDR3 here is CSARDQGGNTEAFF. The CDR3 DNA reads TGCAGTGCTAGAGATCAAGGGGGGAACACTGAAGCTTTCTTT.

The chain links TRBV6-2 or TRBV6-3 to TRBJ2-7, with 7 bases matching TRBD1. V dropped 0 bases and J dropped 1; count of bases not matched to a gene: 3. Germline V lookup: CDR1 MNHEY, CDR2 SVGEGT. This CDR3 is built from 15 residues. CDR3 loop: CASSYSDRRSYEQYF. The CDR3 region has the DNA TGTGCCAGCAGTTACTCGGACAGGCGGTCCTACGAGCAGTACTTC.

The rearrangement uses TRBV12-3 or TRBV12-4 and TRBJ1-1, with D tentatively TRBD1 (6 bases). The V end was cut by 5 bases, the J end by 0 bases, with 10 bases between. The CDR3 loop spans 14 amino acids. The CDR3 DNA sequence: TGTGCCAGCAGTATTGGACAGCTGAACACTGAAGCTTTCTTT. Amino acids: CASSIGQLNTEAFF.

This clonotype occurred a few times. The V call is TRBV5-6, the J call TRBJ2-7, with D unclear. V shed 2 bases and J shed 10 bases, with 13 bases lying between them. The germline V gene encodes CDR1 SGHDT and CDR2 YYEEEE. The CDR3 is made up of 12 amino acids. CDR3 amino acids: CASSFGTSLQYF. The CDR3 DNA is TGTGCCAGCAGCTTCGGCACGAGCCTCCAGTACTTC.

V and J are TRBV7-9 and TRBJ2-5; D is uncertain. Germline loops: CDR1 SEHNR, CDR2 FQNEAQ (reference sequence). The CDR3 is 14 amino acids. The germline V and J ends were trimmed by 1 base and 8 bases, with 14 bases remaining between them. CDR3 protein: CASSLVEPGATQYF. The DNA of the CDR3 is TGTGCCAGCAGCTTAGTTGAACCGGGTGCTACCCAGTACTTC.

This sequence joins TRBV20-1 and TRBJ1-2; 7 nucleotides align to TRBD1. Germline-derived CDR1 and CDR2 are DFQATT and SNEGSKA (reference sequence). The V segment lost 1 base and the J segment 3 bases; nucleotides outside the gene matches: 5. The length of the CDR3 is 14 residues. The CDR3: CSARGEGAYYGYTF. The DNA for the CDR3 is TGCAGTGCTAGAGGGGAGGGGGCCTACTATGGCTACACCTTC.

J is TRBJ1-4 and V is TRBV15; 9 positions agree with TRBD1. V dropped 7 bases and J dropped 8; count of bases not matched to a gene: 8. The V gene's germline CDR1 is LNHNV and CDR2 YYDKDF (reference sequence). The CDR3 runs 14 residues. The CDR3 loop is CATIQTGGEEKLFF. For the CDR3, the DNA is TGTGCCACCATCCAGACAGGGGGGGAGGAAAAACTGTTTTTT. The whole variable domain, remainder taken from reference TRBV15 and TRBJ1-4, is DAMVIQNPRYQVTQFGKPVTLSCSQTLNHNVMYWYQQKSSQAPKLLFHYYDKDFNNEADTPDNFQSRRPNTSFCFLDIRSPGLGDTAMYLCATIQTGGEEKLFFGSGTQLSVL.

The rearrangement joins TRBV20-1 to TRBJ1-1, with unresolved D. With 0 bases removed from V and 5 bases from J, the gap between germline ends came to 13 bases. The CDR3 loop spans 14 amino acids. Looked up from germline, CDR1 is DFQATT and CDR2 is SNEGSKA (reference sequence). As DNA, the CDR3 is TGCAGTGCTAGAGATCCCCTCACGGGGACTGAAGCTTTCTTT. Amino acids: CSARDPLTGTEAFF.

This chain joins TRBV9 and TRBJ2-7; D gene unclear. CDR1 SGDLS and CDR2 YYNGEE come from the germline V gene. The CDR3 totals 14 residues. Deletions cut 1 base from V and 2 bases from J, with 10 bases between. The CDR3 protein is CASSVSPVTYEQYF. The DNA of the CDR3 is TGTGCCAGCAGCGTATCCCCAGTAACCTACGAGCAGTACTTC.